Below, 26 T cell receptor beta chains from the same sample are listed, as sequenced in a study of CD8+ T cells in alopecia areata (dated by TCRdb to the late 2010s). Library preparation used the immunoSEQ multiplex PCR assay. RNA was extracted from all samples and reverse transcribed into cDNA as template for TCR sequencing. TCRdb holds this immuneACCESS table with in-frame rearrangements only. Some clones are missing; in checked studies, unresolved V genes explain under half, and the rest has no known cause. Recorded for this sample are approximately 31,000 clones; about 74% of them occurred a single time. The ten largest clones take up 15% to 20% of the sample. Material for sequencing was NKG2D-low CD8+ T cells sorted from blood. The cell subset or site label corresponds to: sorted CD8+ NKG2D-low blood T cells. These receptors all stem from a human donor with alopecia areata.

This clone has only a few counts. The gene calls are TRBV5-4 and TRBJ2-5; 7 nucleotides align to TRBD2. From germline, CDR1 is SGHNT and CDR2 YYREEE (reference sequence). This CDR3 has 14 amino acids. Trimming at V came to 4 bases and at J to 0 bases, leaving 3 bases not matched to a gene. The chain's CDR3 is CASSPGLDQETQYF. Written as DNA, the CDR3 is TGTGCCAGCAGCCCAGGACTAGACCAAGAGACCCAGTACTTC.

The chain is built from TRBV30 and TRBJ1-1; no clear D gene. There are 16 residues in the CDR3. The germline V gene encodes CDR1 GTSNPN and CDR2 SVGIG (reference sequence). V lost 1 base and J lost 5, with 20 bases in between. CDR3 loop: CAWSDTEGPVLTEAFF. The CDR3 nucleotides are TGTGCCTGGAGTGATACAGAGGGCCCCGTCTTGACTGAAGCTTTCTTT.

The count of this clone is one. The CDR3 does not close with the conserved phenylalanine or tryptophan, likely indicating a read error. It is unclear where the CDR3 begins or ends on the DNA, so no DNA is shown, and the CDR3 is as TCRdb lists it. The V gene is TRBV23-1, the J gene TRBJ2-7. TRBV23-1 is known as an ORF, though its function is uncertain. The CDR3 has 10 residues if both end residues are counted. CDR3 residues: CASSQSQSLP.

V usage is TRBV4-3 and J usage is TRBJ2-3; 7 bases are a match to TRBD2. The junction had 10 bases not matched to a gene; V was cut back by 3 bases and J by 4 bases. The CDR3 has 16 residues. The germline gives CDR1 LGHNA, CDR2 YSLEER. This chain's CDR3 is CASSQELANPADTQYF. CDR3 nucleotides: TGCGCCAGCAGCCAGGAACTAGCGAACCCGGCAGATACGCAGTATTTT.

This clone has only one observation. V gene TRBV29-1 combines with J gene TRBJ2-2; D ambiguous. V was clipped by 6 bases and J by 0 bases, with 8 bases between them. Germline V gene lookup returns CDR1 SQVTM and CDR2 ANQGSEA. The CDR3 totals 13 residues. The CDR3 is CSVIRTNTGELFF. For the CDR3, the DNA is TGCAGCGTAATCCGTACGAACACCGGGGAGCTGTTTTTT.

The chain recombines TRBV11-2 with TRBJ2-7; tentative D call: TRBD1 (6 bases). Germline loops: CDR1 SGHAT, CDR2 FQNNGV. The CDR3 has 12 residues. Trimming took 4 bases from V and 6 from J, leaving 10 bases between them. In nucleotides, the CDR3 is TGTGCCAGCAGCTCCCAGGGGAGCGAGCAGTACTTC. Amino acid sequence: CASSSQGSEQYF.

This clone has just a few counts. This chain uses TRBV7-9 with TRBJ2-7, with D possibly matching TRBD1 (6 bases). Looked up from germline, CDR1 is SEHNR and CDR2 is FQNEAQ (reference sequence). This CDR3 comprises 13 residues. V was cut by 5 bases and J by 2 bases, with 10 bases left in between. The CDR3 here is CASSHRETYEQYF. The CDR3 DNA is TGTGCCAGCAGCCACAGGGAAACCTACGAGCAGTACTTC.

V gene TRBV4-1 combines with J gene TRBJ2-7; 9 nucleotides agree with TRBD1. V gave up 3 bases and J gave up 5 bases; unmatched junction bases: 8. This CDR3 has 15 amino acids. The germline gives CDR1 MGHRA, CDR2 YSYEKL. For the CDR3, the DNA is TGCGCCAGCAGCCAGGCCGGGACAGGGTTACACGAGCAGTACTTC. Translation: CASSQAGTGLHEQYF.

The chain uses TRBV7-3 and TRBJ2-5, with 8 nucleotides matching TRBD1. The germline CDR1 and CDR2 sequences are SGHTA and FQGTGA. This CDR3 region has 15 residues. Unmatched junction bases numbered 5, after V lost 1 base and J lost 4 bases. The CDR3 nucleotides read TGTGCCAGCAGCTTAAGGGACAGGCTTGGAGAGACCCAGTACTTC. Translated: CASSLRDRLGETQYF.

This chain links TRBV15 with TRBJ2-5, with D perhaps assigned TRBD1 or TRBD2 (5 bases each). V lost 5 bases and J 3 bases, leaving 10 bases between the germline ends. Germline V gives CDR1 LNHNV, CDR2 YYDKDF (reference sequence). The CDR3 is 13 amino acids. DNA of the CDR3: TGTGCCACCAGCCCCCGGGGCGAAGAGACCCAGTACTTC. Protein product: CATSPRGEETQYF.

CDR3 bases: TGTGCCAGCAGCTTTGGAACAGGGGTCTCCTACGAGCAGTACTTC. Its translation: CASSFGTGVSYEQYF. The gene calls are TRBV13 and TRBJ2-7; the match to TRBD1 covers 7 bases. The CDR3 is 15 amino acids. The germline V gene encodes CDR1 PRHDT and CDR2 FYEKMQ (reference sequence). V lost 3 bases to trimming and J lost 0 bases; unmatched junction nucleotides: 5.

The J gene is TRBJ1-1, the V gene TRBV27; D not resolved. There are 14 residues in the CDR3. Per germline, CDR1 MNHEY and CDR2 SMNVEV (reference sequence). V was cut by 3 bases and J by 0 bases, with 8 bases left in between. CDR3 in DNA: TGTGCCAGCAGTTTCGTTGGGCTGAACACTGAAGCTTTCTTT. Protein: CASSFVGLNTEAFF.

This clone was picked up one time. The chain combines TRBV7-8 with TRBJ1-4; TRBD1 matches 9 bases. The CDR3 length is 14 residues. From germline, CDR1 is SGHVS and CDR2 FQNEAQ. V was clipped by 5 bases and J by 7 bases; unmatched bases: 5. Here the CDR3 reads CASSPGTGIEKLFF. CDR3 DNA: TGTGCCAGCAGCCCCGGGACAGGGATTGAAAAACTGTTTTTT. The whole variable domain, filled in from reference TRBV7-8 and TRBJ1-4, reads GAGVSQSPRYKVAKRGQDVALRCDPISGHVSLFWYQQALGQGPEFLTYFQNEAQLDKSGLPSDRFFAERPEGSVSTLKIQRTQQEDSAVYLCASSPGTGIEKLFFGSGTQLSVL.

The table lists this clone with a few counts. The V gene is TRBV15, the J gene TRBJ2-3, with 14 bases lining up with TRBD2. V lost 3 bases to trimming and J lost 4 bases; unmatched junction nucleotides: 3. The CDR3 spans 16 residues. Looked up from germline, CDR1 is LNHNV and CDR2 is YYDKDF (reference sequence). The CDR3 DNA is TGTGCCACCAGCAGGACTAGCGGGGGGGCCCCAGATACGCAGTATTTT. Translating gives CATSRTSGGAPDTQYF. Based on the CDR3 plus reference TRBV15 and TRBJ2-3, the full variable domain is DAMVIQNPRYQVTQFGKPVTLSCSQTLNHNVMYWYQQKSSQAPKLLFHYYDKDFNNEADTPDNFQSRRPNTSFCFLDIRSPGLGDTAMYLCATSRTSGGAPDTQYFGPGTRLTVL.

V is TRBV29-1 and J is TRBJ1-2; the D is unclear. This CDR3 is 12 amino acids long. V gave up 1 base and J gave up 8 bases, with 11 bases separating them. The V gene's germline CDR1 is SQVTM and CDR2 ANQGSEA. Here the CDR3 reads CSVEVAAGGYTF. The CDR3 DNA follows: TGCAGCGTTGAAGTGGCCGCAGGCGGCTACACCTTC.

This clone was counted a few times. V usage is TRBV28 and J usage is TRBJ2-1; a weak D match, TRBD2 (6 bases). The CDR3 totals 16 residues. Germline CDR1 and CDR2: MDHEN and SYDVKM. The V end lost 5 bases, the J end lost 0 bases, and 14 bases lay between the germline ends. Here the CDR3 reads CASSGTEGFSYNEQFF. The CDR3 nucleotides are TGTGCCAGCAGTGGGACTGAGGGTTTCTCCTACAATGAGCAGTTCTTC. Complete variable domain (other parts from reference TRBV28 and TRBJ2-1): DVKVTQSSRYLVKRTGEKVFLECVQDMDHENMFWYRQDPGLGLRLIYFSYDVKMKEKGDIPEGYSVSREKKERFSLILESASTNQTSMYLCASSGTEGFSYNEQFFGPGTRLTVL.

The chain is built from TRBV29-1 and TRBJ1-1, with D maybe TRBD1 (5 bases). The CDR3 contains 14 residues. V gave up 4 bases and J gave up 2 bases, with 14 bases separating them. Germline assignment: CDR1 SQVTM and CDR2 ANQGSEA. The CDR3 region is CSVGAGTDNTEAFF. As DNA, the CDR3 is TGCAGCGTTGGGGCCGGGACGGACAACACTGAAGCTTTCTTT. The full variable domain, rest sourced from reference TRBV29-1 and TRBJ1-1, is SAVISQKPSRDICQRGTSLTIQCQVDSQVTMMFWYRQQPGQSLTLIATANQGSEATYESGFVIDKFPISRPNLTFSTLTVSNMSPEDSSIYLCSVGAGTDNTEAFFGQGTRLTVV.

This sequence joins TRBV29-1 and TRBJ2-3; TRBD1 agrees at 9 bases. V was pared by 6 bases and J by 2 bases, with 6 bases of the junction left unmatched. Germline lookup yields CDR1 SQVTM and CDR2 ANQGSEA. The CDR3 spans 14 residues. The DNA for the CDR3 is TGCAGCGTCGTAGGACAGGGGAACACAGATACGCAGTATTTT. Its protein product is CSVVGQGNTDTQYF.

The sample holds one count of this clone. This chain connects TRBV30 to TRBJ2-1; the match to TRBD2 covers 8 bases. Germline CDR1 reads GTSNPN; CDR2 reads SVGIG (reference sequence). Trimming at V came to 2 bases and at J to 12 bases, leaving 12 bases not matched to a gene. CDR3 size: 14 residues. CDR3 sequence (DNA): TGTGCCTGGAGTTCTGCGGGGACTCTAGCGGGGCAGTTCTTC. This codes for CAWSSAGTLAGQFF.

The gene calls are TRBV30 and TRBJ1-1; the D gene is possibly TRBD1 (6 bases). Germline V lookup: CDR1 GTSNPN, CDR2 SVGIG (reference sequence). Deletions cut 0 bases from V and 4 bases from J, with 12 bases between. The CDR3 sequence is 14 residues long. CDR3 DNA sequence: TGTGCCTGGAGTGTCCCCGCAGGGGTCACTGAAGCTTTCTTT. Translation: CAWSVPAGVTEAFF. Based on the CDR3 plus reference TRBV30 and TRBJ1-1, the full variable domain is SQTIHQWPATLVQPVGSPLSLECTVEGTSNPNLYWYRQAAGRGLQLLFYSVGIGQISSEVPQNLSASRPQDRQFILSSKKLLLSDSGFYLCAWSVPAGVTEAFFGQGTRLTVV.

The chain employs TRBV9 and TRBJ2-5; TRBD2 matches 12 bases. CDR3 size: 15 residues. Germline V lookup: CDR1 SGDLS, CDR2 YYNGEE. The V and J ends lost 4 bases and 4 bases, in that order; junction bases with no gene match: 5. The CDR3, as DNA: TGTGCCAGCAGCTTCTGGACTAGCGGGGTAGAGACCCAGTACTTC. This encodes CASSFWTSGVETQYF.

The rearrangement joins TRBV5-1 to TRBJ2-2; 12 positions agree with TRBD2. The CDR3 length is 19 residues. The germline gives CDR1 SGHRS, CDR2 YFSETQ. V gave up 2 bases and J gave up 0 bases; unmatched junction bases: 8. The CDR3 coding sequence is TGCGCCAGCAGCTTCACGACTAGCGGGAGAGGTCCGAACACCGGGGAGCTGTTTTTT. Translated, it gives CASSFTTSGRGPNTGELFF.

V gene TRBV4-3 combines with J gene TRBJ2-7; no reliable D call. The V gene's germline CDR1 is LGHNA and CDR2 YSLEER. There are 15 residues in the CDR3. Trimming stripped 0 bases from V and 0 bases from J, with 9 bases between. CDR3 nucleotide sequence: TGCGCCAGCAGCCAAGAGGAAGGTAGCTCCTACGAGCAGTACTTC. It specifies CASSQEEGSSYEQYF.

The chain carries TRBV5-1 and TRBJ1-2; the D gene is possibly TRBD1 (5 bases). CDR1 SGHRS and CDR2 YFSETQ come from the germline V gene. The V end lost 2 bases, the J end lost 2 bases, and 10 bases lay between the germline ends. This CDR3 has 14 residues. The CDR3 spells CASSFRDANYGYTF. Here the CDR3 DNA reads TGCGCCAGCAGCTTCCGGGACGCAAACTATGGCTACACCTTC. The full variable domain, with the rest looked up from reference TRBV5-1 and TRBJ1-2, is KAGVTQTPRYLIKTRGQQVTLSCSPISGHRSVSWYQQTPGQGLQFLFEYFSETQRNKGNFPGRFSGRQFSNSRSEMNVSTLELGDSALYLCASSFRDANYGYTFGSGTRLTVV.

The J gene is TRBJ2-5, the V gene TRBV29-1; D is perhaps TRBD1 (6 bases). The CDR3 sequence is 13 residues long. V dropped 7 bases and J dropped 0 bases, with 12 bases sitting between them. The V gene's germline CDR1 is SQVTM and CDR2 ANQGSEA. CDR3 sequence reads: CSAAGTNQETQYF. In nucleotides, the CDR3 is TGCAGCGCCGCCGGGACAAACCAAGAGACCCAGTACTTC.

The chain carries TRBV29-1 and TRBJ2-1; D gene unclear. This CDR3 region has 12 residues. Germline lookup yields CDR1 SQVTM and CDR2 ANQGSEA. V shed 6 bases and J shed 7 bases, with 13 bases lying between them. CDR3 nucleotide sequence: TGCAGCGTCTTAGCCAGGCCAAATGAGCAGTTCTTC. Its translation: CSVLARPNEQFF.